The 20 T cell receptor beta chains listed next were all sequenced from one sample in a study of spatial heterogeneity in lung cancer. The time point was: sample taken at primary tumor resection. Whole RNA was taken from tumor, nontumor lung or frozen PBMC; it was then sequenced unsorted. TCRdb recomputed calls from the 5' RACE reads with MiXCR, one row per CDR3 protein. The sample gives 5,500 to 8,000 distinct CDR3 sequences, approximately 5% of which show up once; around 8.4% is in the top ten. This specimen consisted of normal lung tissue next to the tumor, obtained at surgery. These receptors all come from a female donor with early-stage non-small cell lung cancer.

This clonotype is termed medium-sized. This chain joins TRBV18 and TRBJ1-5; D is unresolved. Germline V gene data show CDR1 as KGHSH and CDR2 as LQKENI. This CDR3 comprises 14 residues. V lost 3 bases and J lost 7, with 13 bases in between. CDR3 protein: CASSPRFEGQPQHF. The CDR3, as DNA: TGTGCCAGCTCACCTAGATTCGAGGGCCAGCCCCAGCATTTT. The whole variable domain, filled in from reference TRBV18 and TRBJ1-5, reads NAGVMQNPRHLVRRRGQEARLRCSPMKGHSHVYWYRQLPEEGLKFMVYLQKENIIDESGMPKERFSAEFPKEGPSILRIQQVVRGDSAAYFCASSPRFEGQPQHFGDGTRLSIL.

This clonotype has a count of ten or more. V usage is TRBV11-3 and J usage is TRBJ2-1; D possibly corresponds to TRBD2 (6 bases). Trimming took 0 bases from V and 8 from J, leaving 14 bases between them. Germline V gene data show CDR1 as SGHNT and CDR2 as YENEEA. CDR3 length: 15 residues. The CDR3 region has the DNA TGTGCCAGCAGCTTAGATCTGGGGGGAGGCGATGAGCAGTTCTTC. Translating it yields CASSLDLGGGDEQFF.

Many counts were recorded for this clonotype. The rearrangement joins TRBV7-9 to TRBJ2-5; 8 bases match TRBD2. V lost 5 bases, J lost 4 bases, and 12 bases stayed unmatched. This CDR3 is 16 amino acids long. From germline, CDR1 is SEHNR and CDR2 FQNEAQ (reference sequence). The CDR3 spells CASSPGWREARETQYF. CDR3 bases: TGTGCCAGCAGCCCCGGCTGGCGGGAGGCCCGAGAGACCCAGTACTTC.

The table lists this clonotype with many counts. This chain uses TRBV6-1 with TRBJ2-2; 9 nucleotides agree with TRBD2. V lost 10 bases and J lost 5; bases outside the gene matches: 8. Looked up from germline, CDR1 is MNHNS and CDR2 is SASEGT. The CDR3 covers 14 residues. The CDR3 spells CATLSGSWTGELFF. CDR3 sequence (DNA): TGTGCCACCCTTAGCGGGAGTTGGACCGGGGAGCTGTTTTTT.

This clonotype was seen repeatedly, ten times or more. The CDR3 sequence: CASSHRPRTQYF. CDR3 nucleotide sequence: TGTGCCAGCAGCCATCGCCCCCGTACGCAGTATTTT. The rearrangement joins TRBV5-6 to TRBJ2-3; D gene ambiguous. Trimming took off 4 bases at V and 8 bases at J, with 11 bases between the two ends. CDR1 is SGHDT, CDR2 YYEEEE, per germline. CDR3 size: 12 residues.

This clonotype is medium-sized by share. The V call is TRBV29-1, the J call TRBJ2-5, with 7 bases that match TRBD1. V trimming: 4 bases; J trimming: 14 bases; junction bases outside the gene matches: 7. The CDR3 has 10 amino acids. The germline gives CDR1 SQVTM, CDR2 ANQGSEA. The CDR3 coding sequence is TGCAGCGTTGGACTGACAGGGTCTTACTTC. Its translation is CSVGLTGSYF.

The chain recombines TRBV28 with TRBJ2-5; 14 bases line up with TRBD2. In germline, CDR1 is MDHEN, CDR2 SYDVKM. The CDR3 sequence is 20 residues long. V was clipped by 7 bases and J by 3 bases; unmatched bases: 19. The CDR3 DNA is TGTGCCAGCATTAAAGGGTACAGAGAGGGACTAGCGGGAGTAAAAGAGACCCAGTACTTC. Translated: CASIKGYREGLAGVKETQYF.

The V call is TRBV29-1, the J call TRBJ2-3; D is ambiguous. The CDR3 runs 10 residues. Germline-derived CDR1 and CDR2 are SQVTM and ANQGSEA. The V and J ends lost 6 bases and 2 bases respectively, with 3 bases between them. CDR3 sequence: CSVDTDTQYF. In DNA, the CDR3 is TGCAGCGTCGACACAGATACGCAGTATTTT.

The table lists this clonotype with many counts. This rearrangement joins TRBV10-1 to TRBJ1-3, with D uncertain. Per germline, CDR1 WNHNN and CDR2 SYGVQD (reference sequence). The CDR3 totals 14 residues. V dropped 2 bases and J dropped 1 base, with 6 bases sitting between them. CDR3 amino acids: CASSEPRSGNTIYF. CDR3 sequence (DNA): TGCGCCAGCAGTGAGCCGCGATCTGGAAACACCATATATTTT.

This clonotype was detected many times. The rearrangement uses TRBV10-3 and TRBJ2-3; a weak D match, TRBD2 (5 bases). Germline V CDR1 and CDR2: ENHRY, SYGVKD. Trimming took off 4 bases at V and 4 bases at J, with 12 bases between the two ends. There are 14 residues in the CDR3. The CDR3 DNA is TGTGCCATCAGTGTTCCTAGCTCCGCAGATACGCAGTATTTT. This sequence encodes CAISVPSSADTQYF.

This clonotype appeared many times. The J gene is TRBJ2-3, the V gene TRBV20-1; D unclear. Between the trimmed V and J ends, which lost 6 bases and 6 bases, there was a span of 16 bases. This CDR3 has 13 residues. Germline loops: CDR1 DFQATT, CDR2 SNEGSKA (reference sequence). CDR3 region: CSAYGLKQDTQYF. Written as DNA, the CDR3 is TGCAGTGCCTATGGGCTAAAACAGGATACGCAGTATTTT.

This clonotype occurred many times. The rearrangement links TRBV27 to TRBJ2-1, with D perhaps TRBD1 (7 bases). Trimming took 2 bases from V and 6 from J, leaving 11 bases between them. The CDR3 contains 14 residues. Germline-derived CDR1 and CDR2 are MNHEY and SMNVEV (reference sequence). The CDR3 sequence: CASSLRQGGNEQFF. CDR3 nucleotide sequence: TGTGCCAGCAGTTTAAGGCAGGGGGGCAATGAGCAGTTCTTC.

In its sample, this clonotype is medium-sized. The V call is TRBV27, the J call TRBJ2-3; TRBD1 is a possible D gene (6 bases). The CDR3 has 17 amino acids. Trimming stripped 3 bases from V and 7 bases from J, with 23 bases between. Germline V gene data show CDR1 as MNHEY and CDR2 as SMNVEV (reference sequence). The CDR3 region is CASSLTGVGLLGYTQYF. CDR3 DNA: TGTGCCAGCAGTTTGACAGGTGTCGGGCTCTTAGGGTATACGCAGTATTTT.

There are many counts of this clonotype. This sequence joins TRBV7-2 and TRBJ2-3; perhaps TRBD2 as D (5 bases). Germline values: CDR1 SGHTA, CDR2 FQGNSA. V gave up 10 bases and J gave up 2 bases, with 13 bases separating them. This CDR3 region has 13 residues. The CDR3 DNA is TGTGCCACTAAGTGGGAGTACACAGATACGCAGTATTTT. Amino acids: CATKWEYTDTQYF.

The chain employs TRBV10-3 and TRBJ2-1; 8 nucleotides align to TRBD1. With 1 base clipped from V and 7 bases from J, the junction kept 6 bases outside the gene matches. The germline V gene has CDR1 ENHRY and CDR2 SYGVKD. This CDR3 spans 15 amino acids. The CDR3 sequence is CAISEWQGAENEQFF. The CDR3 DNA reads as TGTGCCATCAGTGAGTGGCAGGGGGCAGAAAATGAGCAGTTCTTC.

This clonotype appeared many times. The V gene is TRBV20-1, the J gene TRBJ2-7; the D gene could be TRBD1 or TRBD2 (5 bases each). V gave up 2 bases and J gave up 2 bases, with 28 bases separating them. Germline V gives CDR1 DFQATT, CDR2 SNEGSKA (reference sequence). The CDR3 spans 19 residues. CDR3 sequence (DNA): TGCAGTGCTAGATTACCTCGGGCTTTTGGTGGGCTGGGGGCCTACGAGCAGTACTTC. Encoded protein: CSARLPRAFGGLGAYEQYF.

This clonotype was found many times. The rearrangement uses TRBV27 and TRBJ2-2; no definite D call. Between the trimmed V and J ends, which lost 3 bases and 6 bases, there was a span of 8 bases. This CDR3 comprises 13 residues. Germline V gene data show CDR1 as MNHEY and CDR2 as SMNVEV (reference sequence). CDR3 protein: CASSFFAAGELFF. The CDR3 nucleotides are TGTGCCAGCAGTTTTTTTGCGGCCGGGGAGCTGTTTTTT.

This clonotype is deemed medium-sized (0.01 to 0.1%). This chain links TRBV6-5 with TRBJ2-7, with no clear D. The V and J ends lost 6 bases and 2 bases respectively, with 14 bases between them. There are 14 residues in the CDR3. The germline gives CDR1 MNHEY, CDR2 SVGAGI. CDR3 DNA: TGTGCCAGCAGGAATACTGTCCCCCCCTACGAGCAGTACTTC. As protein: CASRNTVPPYEQYF.

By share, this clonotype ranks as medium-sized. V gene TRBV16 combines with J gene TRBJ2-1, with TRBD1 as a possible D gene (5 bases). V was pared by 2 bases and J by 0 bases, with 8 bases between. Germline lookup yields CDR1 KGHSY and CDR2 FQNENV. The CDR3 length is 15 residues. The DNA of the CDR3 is TGTGCCAGCAGCCAACAGGGATACTCCTACAATGAGCAGTTCTTC. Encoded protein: CASSQQGYSYNEQFF.

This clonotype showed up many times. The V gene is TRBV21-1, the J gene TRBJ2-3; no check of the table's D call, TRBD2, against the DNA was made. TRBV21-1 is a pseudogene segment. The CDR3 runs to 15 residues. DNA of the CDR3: TGTGCCAGGGGGACTAGCGGGACTAGCACAGATACGCAGTATTTT. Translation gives CARGTSGTSTDTQYF.